This TCR beta chain stems from a study of cytomegalovirus exposure and HLA in healthy donors. The PCR contained 60 Vbeta and 13 Jbeta primers. Here immunoSEQ multiplex PCR was the method, and the copy in TCRdb shows in-frame clones only, minus some. The table shows some 160,000 clones, with 84% occurring only once. The study's findings and limits: Published work reported that the classifier diagnosed cytomegalovirus status with high specificity and sensitivity. Indistinguishable V segments such as TRBV6-2 and TRBV6-3 were excluded. Many donors carried some public TCRs, although rarity characterized most TCR sequences.

Germline CDR1 reads MNHEY; CDR2 reads SVGAGI. V lost 7 bases to trimming and J lost 10 bases, with 23 bases between them. This CDR3 has 15 amino acids. For this clone: Its antigen is unknown.

The clonotype comes from a boy younger than 10 in good health and CMV-seronegative. The sequencing input was PBMCs. The V and J genes are TRBV6-5 and TRBJ2-1; perhaps TRBD2 as D (6 bases). CDR3 sequence reads: CASTSVVGGAGEQFF. The CDR3 DNA follows: TGTGCCAGCACCAGTGTCGTCGGAGGGGCCGGGGAGCAGTTCTTC.